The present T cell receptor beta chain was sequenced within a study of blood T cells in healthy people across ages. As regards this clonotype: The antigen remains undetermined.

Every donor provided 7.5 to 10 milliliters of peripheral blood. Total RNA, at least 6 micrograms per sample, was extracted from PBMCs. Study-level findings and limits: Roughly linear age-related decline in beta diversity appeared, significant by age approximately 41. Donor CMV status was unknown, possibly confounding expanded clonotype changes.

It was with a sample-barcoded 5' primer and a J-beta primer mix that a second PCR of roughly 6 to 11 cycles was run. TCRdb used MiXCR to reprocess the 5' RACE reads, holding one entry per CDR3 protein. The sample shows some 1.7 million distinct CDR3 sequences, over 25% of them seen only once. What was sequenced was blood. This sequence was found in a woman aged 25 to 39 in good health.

This chain's CDR3 is CASSYSSWHEQYF. The DNA of the CDR3 is TGTGCCAGCAGTTACTCGTCCTGGCACGAGCAGTACTTC. The chain employs TRBV6-6 and TRBJ2-7; D gene uncertain. Trimming stripped 0 bases from V and 5 bases from J, with 8 bases between. CDR1 is MNHNY and CDR2 is SVGAGI in the germline V gene (reference sequence). The CDR3 extends over 13 amino acids.